The clone carrying this T cell receptor beta chain is deemed medium-sized (0.01 to 0.1%). The antigen is unknown. This specimen comes from a study of prognosis after radiotherapy for stage I lung cancer. Points from the study as a whole: Counted unique TCR clones declined after stereotactic body radiation therapy (median roughly 9,900 versus 7,200). Tumor specificity was not determined for the expanded TCR clones.

The study amplified the TCR beta CDR3 region from genomic DNA. This amplification was carried out by two rounds of multiplex PCR. Every TRBV and TRBJ gene had its own specific primer in first-round PCR. TCRdb reprocessed the multiplex PCR reads via MiXCR and lists one record per CDR3 protein. The data contain about 16,000 distinct CDR3 sequences, about 43% of them singletons. The source is a donor over 45 with non-small cell lung cancer. Sequences were derived from PBMCs, sampled before or after stereotactic body radiation therapy (not recorded which).

The CDR3 nucleotides are TGTGCCAGCACCATCTCGGTCTTGAACTCTGGAAACACCATATATTTT. Translating gives CASTISVLNSGNTIYF. J is TRBJ1-3 and V is TRBV6-1; D gene uncertain. Between the trimmed V and J ends, which lost 7 bases and 0 bases, there was a span of 16 bases. Germline CDR1 is MNHNS and CDR2 is SASEGT. This CDR3 spans 16 amino acids.